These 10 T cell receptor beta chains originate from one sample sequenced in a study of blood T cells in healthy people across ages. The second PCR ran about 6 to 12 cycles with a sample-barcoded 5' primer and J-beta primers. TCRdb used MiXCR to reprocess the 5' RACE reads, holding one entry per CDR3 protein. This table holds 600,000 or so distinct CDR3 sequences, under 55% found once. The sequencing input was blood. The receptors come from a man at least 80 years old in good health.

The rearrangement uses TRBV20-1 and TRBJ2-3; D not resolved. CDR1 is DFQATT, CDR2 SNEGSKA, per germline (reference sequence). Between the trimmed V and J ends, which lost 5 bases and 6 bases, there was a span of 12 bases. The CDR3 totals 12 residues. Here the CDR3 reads CSASDGRDTQYF. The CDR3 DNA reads TGCAGTGCTTCGGATGGACGCGATACGCAGTATTTT.

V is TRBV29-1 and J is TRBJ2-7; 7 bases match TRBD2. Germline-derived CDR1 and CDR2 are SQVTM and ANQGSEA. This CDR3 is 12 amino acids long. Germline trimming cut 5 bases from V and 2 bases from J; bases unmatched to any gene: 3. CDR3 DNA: TGCAGCGTTTCAGCGGGACCCTACGAGCAGTACTTC. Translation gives CSVSAGPYEQYF.

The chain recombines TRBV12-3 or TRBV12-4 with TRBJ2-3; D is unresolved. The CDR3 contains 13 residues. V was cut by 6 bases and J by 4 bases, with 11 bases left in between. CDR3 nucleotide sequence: TGTGCCAGCAGACTTTCCCTAGCAGATACGCAGTATTTT. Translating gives CASRLSLADTQYF.

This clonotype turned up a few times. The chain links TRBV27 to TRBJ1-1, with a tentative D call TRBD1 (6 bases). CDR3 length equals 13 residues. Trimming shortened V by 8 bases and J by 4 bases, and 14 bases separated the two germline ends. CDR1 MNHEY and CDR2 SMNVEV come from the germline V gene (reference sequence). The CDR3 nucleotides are TGTGCCAGCGCTTACAGGGAGGGCACTGAAGCTTTCTTT. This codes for CASAYREGTEAFF.

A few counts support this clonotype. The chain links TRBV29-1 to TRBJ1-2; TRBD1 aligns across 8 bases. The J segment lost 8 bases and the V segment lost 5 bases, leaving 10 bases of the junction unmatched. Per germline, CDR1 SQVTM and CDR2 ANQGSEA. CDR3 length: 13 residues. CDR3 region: CSVLDRGEVGYTF. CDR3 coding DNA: TGCAGCGTTCTCGACAGGGGAGAGGTCGGCTACACCTTC.

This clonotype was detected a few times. CDR3 nucleotides: TGCAGTGCTAGAGTGTCTAGCGGGGGGGGTCTATACGAGCAGTACTTC. It translates to CSARVSSGGGLYEQYF. The rearrangement links TRBV20-1 to TRBJ2-7; TRBD2 matches 12 bases. CDR1 and CDR2 from the germline V gene are DFQATT and SNEGSKA (reference sequence). V lost 1 base, J lost 4 bases, and 8 bases stayed unmatched. The CDR3 spans 16 residues.

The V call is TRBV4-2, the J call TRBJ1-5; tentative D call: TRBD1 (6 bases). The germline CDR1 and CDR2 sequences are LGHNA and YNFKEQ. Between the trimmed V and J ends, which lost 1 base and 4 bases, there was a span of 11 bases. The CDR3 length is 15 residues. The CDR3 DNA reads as TGTGCCAGCAGCCAAGGGCAAAGGGGGAATCAGCCCCAGCATTTT. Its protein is CASSQGQRGNQPQHF.

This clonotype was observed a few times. The DNA of the CDR3 is TGTGCCAGCAGTTCAAACCGACAGAATTATAACTATGGCTACACCTTC. Translating it yields CASSSNRQNYNYGYTF. The V call is TRBV12-3 or TRBV12-4, the J call TRBJ1-2, with D possibly TRBD1 on 5 matching bases. The CDR3 totals 16 residues. The V gene lost 4 bases and the J gene lost 1 base, with 16 bases spanning the gap.

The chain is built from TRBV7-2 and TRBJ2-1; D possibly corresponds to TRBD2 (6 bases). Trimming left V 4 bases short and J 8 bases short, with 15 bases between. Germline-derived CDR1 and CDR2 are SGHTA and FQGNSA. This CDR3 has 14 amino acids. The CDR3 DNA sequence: TGTGCCAGCAGCTCACATGGGGGGTTAGATGAGCAGTTCTTC. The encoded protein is CASSSHGGLDEQFF.

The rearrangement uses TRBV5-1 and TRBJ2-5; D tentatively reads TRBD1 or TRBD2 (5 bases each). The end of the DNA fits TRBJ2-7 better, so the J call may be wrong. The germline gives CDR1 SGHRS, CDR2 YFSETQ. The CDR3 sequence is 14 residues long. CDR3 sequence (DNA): TGCGCCAGCAGCTTGTTTGGGACGGGCTACGAGCAGTACTTC. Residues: CASSLFGTGYEQYF.